The clone carrying this T cell receptor beta chain showed up just a few times. Antigen specificity is unknown. The assay was immunoSEQ multiplex PCR, and TCRdb's table has in-frame clones only and misses some. The top ten clones hold approximately 15% of a sample with fewer than 2,000 clones, over 25% of them seen once. It was adjacent lung free of atypia that was taken, at least 2 cm from the tumor margin. The source of the sample is a study of T cells in localized non-small cell lung cancer. The CDR3 has 14 residues. Germline-derived CDR1 and CDR2 are SGDLS and YYNGEE. Trimming removed 1 base at V and 5 bases at J, with 12 bases between. Study findings and constraints: Uninvolved adjacent lung showed higher T cell clonality than tumor. Adjacent lung was found to contain a median approximately 52 of the top 100 tumor clones. It remains possible that heterogeneity exists, since only one tumor region was sequenced.

The rearrangement joins TRBV9 to TRBJ2-5, with a possible D match to TRBD2 (7 bases). The sequence was collected from a man aged 40-75 years with stage III squamous cell lung carcinoma. This specimen consisted of normal lung tissue next to the tumor, obtained before any cancer treatment. The CDR3 sequence: CASSVMGGLETQYF. The DNA for the CDR3 is TGTGCCAGCAGCGTAATGGGGGGGCTGGAGACCCAGTACTTC.